This entry features one T cell receptor (beta chain) sequence. What it recognizes is unknown. This entry is derived from a study of post-analysis software for immune sequencing data. Study context: The disease courses covered relapsing-remitting, secondary progressive and progressive-relapsing multiple sclerosis. General study points: Samples sharing a preparation batch grouped tightly together when assessed by F measure. Comparison with controls showed significantly lower normalized Chao1 diversity in multiple sclerosis patients.

Each TCR beta cDNA library carried unique molecular identifiers. A population of roughly 0.9 to 11 million T cells gave rise to roughly 490,000 cDNA molecules. TCRdb itself ran the PCR reads through MiXCR, one entry per CDR3 protein. Of hundreds of thousands of distinct CDR3 sequences listed, 53% are singletons. The sample comprised blood. This clonotype was obtained from a girl aged 10-17 years with multiple sclerosis.

As DNA, the CDR3 is TGCAGCGTTGAAGATAGGGGGGAAAAACTGTTTTTT. Translating it yields CSVEDRGEKLFF. The chain links TRBV29-1 to TRBJ1-4, with D maybe TRBD1 (6 bases). The CDR3 runs 12 residues. V was cut by 0 bases and J by 8 bases, with 7 bases left in between. Germline-derived CDR1 and CDR2 are SQVTM and ANQGSEA. The whole variable domain, filled in from reference TRBV29-1 and TRBJ1-4, reads SAVISQKPSRDICQRGTSLTIQCQVDSQVTMMFWYRQQPGQSLTLIATANQGSEATYESGFVIDKFPISRPNLTFSTLTVSNMSPEDSSIYLCSVEDRGEKLFFGSGTQLSVL.